This record concerns one T cell receptor (beta chain) sequence. This sample is drawn from a study of blood T cell repertoires in COVID-19. Overall study: The analysed material was cDNA or gDNA that came from T cells, B-cell-depleted T cells, or PBMCs.

Libraries were prepared by immunoSEQ multiplex PCR; TCRdb keeps only in-frame clonotypes and omits some of them. The table has roughly 87,000 clones, roughly 89% seen once. CDR1 and CDR2 from the germline V gene are MNHEY and SMNVEV (reference sequence). V lost 4 bases to trimming and J lost 4 bases, with 5 bases between them. This CDR3 has 12 residues. The sequence was obtained from a woman of 80 years or more with active COVID-19. The chain combines TRBV27 with TRBJ2-1; D not resolved. The sample comprised peripheral blood. CDR3 sequence reads: CASSSVYNEQFF. As DNA, the CDR3 is TGTGCCAGCAGTTCCGTTTACAATGAGCAGTTCTTC.